A single sample gave rise to the 16 T cell receptor beta chains below, sequenced in a study of beta chain features in type 1 diabetes. Broader study findings: Moderate but significant shortening of TCRB CDR3s was recorded in all four CD4+ subsets from Type 1 diabetes patients.

No antigen has been assigned to these receptors. The whole isolated RNA underwent reverse transcription, so sequencing captured expressed TCRB transcripts. Sequencing was performed with immunoSEQ multiplex PCR; in TCRdb, only in-frame clones are kept and a portion is missing. The data show around 310,000 clones, approximately 12% seen once. The sequenced sample was naive CD4+ T cells from blood. Every receptor here comes from a woman between 18 and 30 years old with type 1 diabetes.

The chain joins TRBV10-3 to TRBJ2-5, with 8 positions matching TRBD2. With 3 bases clipped from V and 1 base from J, the junction kept 4 bases outside the gene matches. The CDR3 loop spans 15 amino acids. CDR1 and CDR2 (germline): ENHRY, SYGVKD. The CDR3 region has the DNA TGTGCCATCAGTGACTACGGGAGGGCCCAAGAGACCCAGTACTTC. Encoded protein: CAISDYGRAQETQYF.

The rearrangement joins TRBV14 to TRBJ2-1; 10 bases line up with TRBD2. Trimming took 2 bases from V and 6 from J; bases not matched to a gene: 7. CDR1 is SGHDN and CDR2 is FVKESK in the germline V gene. The CDR3 has 16 residues. This CDR3 is CASSQPGTSASNEQFF. The CDR3 bases are TGTGCCAGCAGCCAACCCGGGACTAGCGCATCCAATGAGCAGTTCTTC.

This chain joins TRBV12-5 and TRBJ2-3; 10 positions agree with TRBD2. This CDR3 has 13 residues. Germline CDR1 LGHNT, CDR2 FRNRAP. The trim removed 8 bases at V and 4 bases at J, leaving 3 bases unmatched. The CDR3: CASSGRVSDTQYF. DNA for the CDR3: TGTGCTAGTAGCGGGAGGGTATCAGATACGCAGTATTTT.

The gene calls are TRBV5-6 and TRBJ2-1; D perhaps matches TRBD2 (6 bases). The germline gives CDR1 SGHDT, CDR2 YYEEEE. The ends were cut back, 1 base at V and 2 bases at J, with 10 bases in the middle. The CDR3 consists of 15 residues. Written as DNA, the CDR3 is TGTGCCAGCAGCTTGACTAGCCTTCCCTACAATGAGCAGTTCTTC. This sequence encodes CASSLTSLPYNEQFF.

This clone was counted only a few times. Other DNA sequences within the sample encode an identical CDR3. V usage is TRBV11-2 and J usage is TRBJ2-5; D is undetermined. Germline V gene sequence: CDR1 SGHAT, CDR2 FQNNGV. The germline V and J ends were trimmed by 3 bases and 2 bases, with 7 bases remaining between them. The CDR3 contains 13 residues. The CDR3 reads CASSFPGQETQYF. Here the CDR3 DNA reads TGTGCCAGCAGCTTTCCCGGGCAAGAGACCCAGTACTTC.

This clone was found a few times. CDR3 nucleotide sequence: TGTGCCAGCAGCTCGCGTTCCGACAGAAACTACAATGAGCAGTTCTTC. Its translation is CASSSRSDRNYNEQFF. The chain couples TRBV7-3 to TRBJ2-1, with D possibly being TRBD1 (5 bases). The CDR3 length is 16 residues. Germline CDR1 is SGHTA and CDR2 is FQGTGA. V was pared by 4 bases and J by 3 bases, with 16 bases between.

There are a few counts of this clone. Other nucleotide sequences in the sample specify the same CDR3. The V and J genes are TRBV5-6 and TRBJ1-1; possible D gene TRBD1, 6 bases. V was clipped by 4 bases and J by 4 bases, with 14 bases between them. From germline, CDR1 is SGHDT and CDR2 YYEEEE. The CDR3 totals 14 residues. For the CDR3, the DNA is TGTGCCAGCAGCCTCAGGGGACTAGGCACTGAAGCTTTCTTT. It encodes CASSLRGLGTEAFF.

Only a few counts were recorded for this clone. The V gene is TRBV12-5, the J gene TRBJ1-2; no reliable D call. Germline V gene data show CDR1 as LGHNT and CDR2 as FRNRAP. The CDR3 consists of 13 residues. The V end lost 9 bases, the J end lost 4 bases, and 15 bases lay between the germline ends. The CDR3 DNA reads as TGTGCTAGGAAAACGGACGGACTCTATGGCTACACCTTC. Translation: CARKTDGLYGYTF.

This clone was counted a few times. The chain carries TRBV5-6 and TRBJ2-7; 12 bases are a match to TRBD1. The CDR3 contains 19 residues. Germline V lookup: CDR1 SGHDT, CDR2 YYEEEE. J was trimmed by 2 bases and V by 0 bases; bases with no gene match: 12. The DNA for the CDR3 is TGTGCCAGCAGCTTGGCCGGGACAGGGGGCTGGTCAGTCACCTACGAGCAGTACGTC. Protein product: CASSLAGTGGWSVTYEQYV.

This clone was found a few times. The chain is built from TRBV7-8 and TRBJ1-5; a weak D match, TRBD1 (6 bases). Trimming removed 5 bases from V and 6 bases from J, with 17 bases in between. Looked up from germline, CDR1 is SGHVS and CDR2 is FQNEAQ. This CDR3 contains 15 residues. This CDR3 is CASSPLDGGRQPQHF. The CDR3 nucleotides read TGTGCCAGCAGCCCCTTGGACGGGGGGCGTCAGCCCCAGCATTTT.

In this sample, this clone turned up a few times. CDR3 loop: CASSVTSGSENEQFF. The CDR3 bases are TGTGCCAGCAGCGTAACTAGCGGGAGTGAGAATGAGCAGTTCTTC. The chain carries TRBV9 and TRBJ2-1, with 11 bases matching TRBD2. CDR1 and CDR2 from the germline V gene are SGDLS and YYNGEE. V lost 1 base to trimming and J lost 7 bases; unmatched junction nucleotides: 4. The CDR3 totals 15 residues. Together with reference TRBV9 and TRBJ2-1, the CDR3 gives the full variable domain: DSGVTQTPKHLITATGQRVTLRCSPRSGDLSVYWYQQSLDQGLQFLIQYYNGEERAKGNILERFSAQQFPDLHSELNLSSLELGDSALYFCASSVTSGSENEQFFGPGTRLTVL.

This clone was detected only a few times. The chain joins TRBV19 to TRBJ2-2; 7 bases agree with TRBD1. Unmatched junction bases numbered 6, after V lost 5 bases and J lost 0 bases. Germline CDR1 is LNHDA and CDR2 is SQIVND (reference sequence). The CDR3 covers 16 residues. The CDR3 loop reads CASSVNRGTNTGELFF. CDR3 coding DNA: TGTGCCAGTAGTGTTAACAGGGGCACGAACACCGGGGAGCTGTTTTTT.

The V call is TRBV4-3, the J call TRBJ2-1; 12 bases line up with TRBD2. This CDR3 is built from 17 residues. V dropped 3 bases and J dropped 6; count of bases not matched to a gene: 9. CDR1 is LGHNA, CDR2 YSLEER, per germline. The DNA of the CDR3 is TGCGCCAGCAGCCACCTAGCGGGAGGGCCGAGGGGCAATGAGCAGTTCTTC. It codes for CASSHLAGGPRGNEQFF.

This clone was observed a handful of times. The CDR3 nucleotides are TGTGCCACCAGCACCAGACACCTACCAGGGGAGCAGTACTTC. Amino acid sequence: CATSTRHLPGEQYF. The chain carries TRBV15 and TRBJ2-7, with D perhaps TRBD1 (5 bases). V gave up 4 bases and J gave up 7 bases, with 17 bases separating them. CDR1 is LNHNV, CDR2 YYDKDF, per germline (reference sequence). The CDR3 is 14 residues long.

The chain links TRBV19 to TRBJ1-1, with D perhaps TRBD1 (5 bases). V lost 4 bases and J 0 bases, leaving 15 bases between the germline ends. The CDR3 covers 16 residues. Germline CDR1 LNHDA, CDR2 SQIVND (reference sequence). CDR3 loop: CASSRLDSGVNTEAFF. The CDR3 bases are TGTGCCAGTAGTAGACTCGATTCGGGGGTGAACACTGAAGCTTTCTTT. Complete variable domain (other parts from reference TRBV19 and TRBJ1-1): DGGITQSPKYLFRKEGQNVTLSCEQNLNHDAMYWYRQDPGQGLRLIYYSQIVNDFQKGDIAEGYSVSREKKESFPLTVTSAQKNPTAFYLCASSRLDSGVNTEAFFGQGTRLTVV.

The V and J genes are TRBV4-3 and TRBJ1-2; 8 bases are a match to TRBD1. Germline assignment: CDR1 LGHNA and CDR2 YSLEER. Germline trimming cut 4 bases from V and 2 bases from J; bases unmatched to any gene: 9. This CDR3 contains 16 residues. CDR3 sequence reads: CASSRNPGTGNYGYTF. CDR3 nucleotides: TGCGCCAGCAGCCGAAACCCCGGGACAGGAAACTATGGCTACACCTTC.